This T cell receptor beta chain was obtained from a study of blood T cell repertoires in COVID-19. In the study overall: Material from acute and convalescent COVID-19 was sourced from the United States, Italy and Spain. PBMCs, B-cell-depleted T cells, or T cells were the source of the cDNA or gDNA that made up the material.

This CDR3 contains 16 residues. The ends were cut back, 3 bases at V and 0 bases at J, with 9 bases in the middle. Germline loops: CDR1 SEHNR, CDR2 FQNEAQ (reference sequence). As processed by the authors: Amplified reference gene primers provided the basis for estimating nucleated cell counts. Libraries were prepared by immunoSEQ multiplex PCR; TCRdb keeps only in-frame clonotypes and omits some of them. D and trimming come from the DNA, and the V and J calls and clone size come from that table. Of about 250,000 clones listed, roughly nine tenths are singletons. The TCR comes from a man aged 18 to 30 with active or convalescent COVID-19. The material sequenced was peripheral blood. The chain is built from TRBV7-9 and TRBJ2-6, with TRBD1 as a possible D gene (6 bases). DNA for the CDR3: TGTGCCAGCAGCTTCCCGACAGGCTCTGGGGCCAACGTCCTGACTTTC. Translating gives CASSFPTGSGANVLTF.